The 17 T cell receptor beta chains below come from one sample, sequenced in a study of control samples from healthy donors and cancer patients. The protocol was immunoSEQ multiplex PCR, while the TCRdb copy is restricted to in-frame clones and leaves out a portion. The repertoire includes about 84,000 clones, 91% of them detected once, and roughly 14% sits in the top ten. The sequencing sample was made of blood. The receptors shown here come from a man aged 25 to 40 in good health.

Written as DNA, the CDR3 is TGTGCCAGCAGTGAAGGTCAGGCAAGGAACACTGAAGCTTTCTTT. Amino acids: CASSEGQARNTEAFF. This rearrangement joins TRBV2 to TRBJ1-1; D gene unclear. CDR1 is SNHLY and CDR2 is FYNNEI in the germline V gene. V was trimmed by 1 base and J by 1 base, leaving 10 bases between them. The CDR3 spans 15 residues. The full variable domain, completed using reference TRBV2 and TRBJ1-1, is EPEVTQTPSHQVTQMGQEVILRCVPISNHLYFYWYRQILGQKVEFLVSFYNNEISEKSEIFDDQFSVERPDGSNFTLKIRSTKLEDSAMYFCASSEGQARNTEAFFGQGTRLTVV.

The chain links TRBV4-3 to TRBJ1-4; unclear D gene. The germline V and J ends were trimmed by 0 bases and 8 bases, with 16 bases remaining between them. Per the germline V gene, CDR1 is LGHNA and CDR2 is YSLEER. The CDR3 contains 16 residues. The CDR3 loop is CASSQDPGRGSEKLFF. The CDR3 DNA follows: TGCGCCAGCAGCCAAGATCCAGGAAGAGGTAGCGAAAAACTGTTTTTT.

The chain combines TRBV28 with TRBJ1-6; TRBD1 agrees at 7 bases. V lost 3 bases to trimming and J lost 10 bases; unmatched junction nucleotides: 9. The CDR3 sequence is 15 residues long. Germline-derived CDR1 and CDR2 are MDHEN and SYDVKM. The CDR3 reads CASSFHGGGASPLHF. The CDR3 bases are TGTGCCAGCAGTTTTCACGGAGGGGGCGCCTCACCCCTCCACTTT.

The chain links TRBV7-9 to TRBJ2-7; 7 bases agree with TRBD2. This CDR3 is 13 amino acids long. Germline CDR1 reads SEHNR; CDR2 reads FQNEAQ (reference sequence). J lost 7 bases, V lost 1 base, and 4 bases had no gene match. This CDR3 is CASSLDWGGEQYF. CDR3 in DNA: TGTGCCAGCAGCTTAGATTGGGGGGGAGAGCAGTACTTC.

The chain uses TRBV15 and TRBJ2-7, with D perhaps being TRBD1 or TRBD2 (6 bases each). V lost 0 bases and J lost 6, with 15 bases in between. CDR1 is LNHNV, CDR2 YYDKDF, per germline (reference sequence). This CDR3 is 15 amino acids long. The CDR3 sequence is CATSRDRGPEGEQYF. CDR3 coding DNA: TGTGCCACCAGCAGAGATCGGGGGCCTGAGGGCGAGCAGTACTTC.

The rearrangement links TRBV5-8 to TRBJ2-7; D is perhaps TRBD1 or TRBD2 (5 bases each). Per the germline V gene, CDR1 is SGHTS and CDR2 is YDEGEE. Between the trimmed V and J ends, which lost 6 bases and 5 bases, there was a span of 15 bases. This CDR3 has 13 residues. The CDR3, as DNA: TGTGCCAGCAACGTGCAACGGGGCCACGAGCAGTACTTC. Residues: CASNVQRGHEQYF.

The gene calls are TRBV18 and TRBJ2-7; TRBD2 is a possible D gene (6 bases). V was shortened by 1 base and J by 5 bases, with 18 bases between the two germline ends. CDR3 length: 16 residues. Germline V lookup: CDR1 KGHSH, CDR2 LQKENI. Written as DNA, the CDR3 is TGTGCCAGCTCACCACAACCTTGGACTATCTTGGACGAGCAGTACTTC. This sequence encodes CASSPQPWTILDEQYF.

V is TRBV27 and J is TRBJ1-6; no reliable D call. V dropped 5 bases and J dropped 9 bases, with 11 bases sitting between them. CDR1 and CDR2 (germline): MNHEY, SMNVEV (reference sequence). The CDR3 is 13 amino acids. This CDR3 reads CASSLPGGSPLHF. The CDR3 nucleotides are TGTGCCAGCAGTCTACCCGGCGGTTCACCCCTCCACTTT.

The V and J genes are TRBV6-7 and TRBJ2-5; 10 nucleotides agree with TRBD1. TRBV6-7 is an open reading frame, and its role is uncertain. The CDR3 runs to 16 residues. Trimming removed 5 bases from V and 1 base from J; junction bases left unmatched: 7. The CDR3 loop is CASSKGDRGLQETQYF. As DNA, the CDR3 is TGTGCCAGCAGTAAGGGGGACAGGGGCCTCCAAGAGACCCAGTACTTC.

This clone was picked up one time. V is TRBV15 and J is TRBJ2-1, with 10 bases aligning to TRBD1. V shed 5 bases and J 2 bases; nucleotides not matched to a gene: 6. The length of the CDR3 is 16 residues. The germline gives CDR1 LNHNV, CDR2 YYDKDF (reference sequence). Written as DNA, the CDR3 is TGTGCCACCAGCGATTCCGGGACAGGGGCCTACAATGAGCAGTTCTTC. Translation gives CATSDSGTGAYNEQFF. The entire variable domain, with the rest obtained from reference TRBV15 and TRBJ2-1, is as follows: DAMVIQNPRYQVTQFGKPVTLSCSQTLNHNVMYWYQQKSSQAPKLLFHYYDKDFNNEADTPDNFQSRRPNTSFCFLDIRSPGLGDTAMYLCATSDSGTGAYNEQFFGPGTRLTVL.

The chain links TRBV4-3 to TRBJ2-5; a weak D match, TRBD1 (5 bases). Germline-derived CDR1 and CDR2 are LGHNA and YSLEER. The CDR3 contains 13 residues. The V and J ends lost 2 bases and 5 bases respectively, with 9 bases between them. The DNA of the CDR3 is TGCGCCAGCAGCCAAATCCCAGGGGAGACCCAGTACTTC. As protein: CASSQIPGETQYF.

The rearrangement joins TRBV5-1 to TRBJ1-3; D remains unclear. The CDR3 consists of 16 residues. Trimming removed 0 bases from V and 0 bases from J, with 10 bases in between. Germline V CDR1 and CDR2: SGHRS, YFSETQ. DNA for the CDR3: TGCGCCAGCAGCTTGGCTCTCACGAGCTCTGGAAACACCATATATTTT. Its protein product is CASSLALTSSGNTIYF.

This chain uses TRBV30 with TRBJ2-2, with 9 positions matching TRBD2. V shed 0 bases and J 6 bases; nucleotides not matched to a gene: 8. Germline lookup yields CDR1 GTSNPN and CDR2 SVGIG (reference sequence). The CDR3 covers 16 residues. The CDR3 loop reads CAWSVPVAGGPGELFF. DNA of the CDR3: TGTGCCTGGAGTGTACCTGTGGCGGGGGGGCCCGGGGAGCTGTTTTTT.

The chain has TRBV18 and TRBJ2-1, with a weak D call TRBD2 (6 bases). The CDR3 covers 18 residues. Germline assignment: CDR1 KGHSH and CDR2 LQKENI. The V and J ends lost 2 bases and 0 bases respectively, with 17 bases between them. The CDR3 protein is CASSPNPGSGSSYNEQFF. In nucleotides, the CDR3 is TGTGCCAGCTCACCAAATCCAGGTAGCGGCAGCTCCTACAATGAGCAGTTCTTC.

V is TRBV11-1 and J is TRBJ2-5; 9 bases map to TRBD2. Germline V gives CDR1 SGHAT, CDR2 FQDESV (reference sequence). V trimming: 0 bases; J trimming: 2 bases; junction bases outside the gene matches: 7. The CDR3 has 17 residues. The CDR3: CASSLARGGLAQETQYF. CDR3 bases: TGTGCCAGCAGCTTAGCGAGAGGGGGACTAGCTCAAGAGACCCAGTACTTC. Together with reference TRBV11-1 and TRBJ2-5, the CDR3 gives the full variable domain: EAEVAQSPRYKITEKSQAVAFWCDPISGHATLYWYRQILGQGPELLVQFQDESVVDDSQLPKDRFSAERLKGVDSTLKIQPAELGDSAMYLCASSLARGGLAQETQYFGPGTRLLVL.

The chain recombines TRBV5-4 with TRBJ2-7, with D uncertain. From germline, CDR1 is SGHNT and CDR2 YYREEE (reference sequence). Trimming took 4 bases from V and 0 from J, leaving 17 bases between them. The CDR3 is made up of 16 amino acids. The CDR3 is CASSTPSMSGSYEQYF. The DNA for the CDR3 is TGTGCCAGCAGCACTCCCTCGATGTCTGGCTCCTACGAGCAGTACTTC.

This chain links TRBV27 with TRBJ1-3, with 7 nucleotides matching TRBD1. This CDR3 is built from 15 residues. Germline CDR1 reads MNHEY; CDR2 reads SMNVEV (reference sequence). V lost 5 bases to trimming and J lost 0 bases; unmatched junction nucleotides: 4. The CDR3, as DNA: TGTGCCAGCAGTGTGGACAGGTCCTCTGGAAACACCATATATTTT. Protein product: CASSVDRSSGNTIYF.